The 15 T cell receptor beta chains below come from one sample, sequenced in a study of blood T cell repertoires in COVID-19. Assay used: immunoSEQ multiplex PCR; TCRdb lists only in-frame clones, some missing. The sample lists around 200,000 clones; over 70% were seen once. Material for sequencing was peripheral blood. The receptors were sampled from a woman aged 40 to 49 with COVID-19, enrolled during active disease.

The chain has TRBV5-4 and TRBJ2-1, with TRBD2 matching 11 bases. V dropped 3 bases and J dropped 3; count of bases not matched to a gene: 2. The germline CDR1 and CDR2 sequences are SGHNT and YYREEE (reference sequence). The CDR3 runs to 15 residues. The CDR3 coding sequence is TGTGCCAGCAGCTCCGGGACTAGCGGCTACAATGAGCAGTTCTTC. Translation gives CASSSGTSGYNEQFF.

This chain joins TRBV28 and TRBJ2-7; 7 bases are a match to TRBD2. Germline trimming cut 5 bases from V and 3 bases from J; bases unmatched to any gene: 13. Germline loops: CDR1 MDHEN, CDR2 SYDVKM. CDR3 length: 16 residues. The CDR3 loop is CASSGAVGRAVYEQYF. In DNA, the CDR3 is TGTGCCAGCAGTGGGGCCGTGGGGAGGGCCGTCTACGAGCAGTACTTC.

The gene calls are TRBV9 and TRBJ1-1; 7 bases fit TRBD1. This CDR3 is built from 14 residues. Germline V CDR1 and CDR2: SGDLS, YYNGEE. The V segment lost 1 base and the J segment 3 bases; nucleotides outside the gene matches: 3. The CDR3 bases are TGTGCCAGCAGCGTAAAGGGGGCAGACACTGAAGCTTTCTTT. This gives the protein CASSVKGADTEAFF.

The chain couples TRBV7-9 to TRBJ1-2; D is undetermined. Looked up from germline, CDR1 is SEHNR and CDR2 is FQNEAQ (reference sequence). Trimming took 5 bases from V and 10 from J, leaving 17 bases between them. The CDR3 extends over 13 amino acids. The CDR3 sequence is CASSHSAGSDYTF. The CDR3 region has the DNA TGTGCCAGCAGCCATTCGGCGGGGAGTGACTACACCTTC.

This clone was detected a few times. For the CDR3, the DNA is TGTGCCAGCCAACCATCAGACAGGAGAAACAATGAGCAGTTCTTC. It yields the protein CASQPSDRRNNEQFF. This sequence joins TRBV18 and TRBJ2-1; D possibly corresponds to TRBD1 (6 bases). From germline, CDR1 is KGHSH and CDR2 LQKENI. V lost 8 bases, J lost 5 bases, and 19 bases lay in between. The CDR3 has 15 amino acids.

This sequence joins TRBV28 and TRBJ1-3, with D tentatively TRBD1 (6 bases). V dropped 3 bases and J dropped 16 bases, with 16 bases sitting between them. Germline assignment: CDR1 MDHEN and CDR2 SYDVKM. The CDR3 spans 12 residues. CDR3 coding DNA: TGTGCCAGCAGTTTGCGACAGGCAAAAGCGTATTTT. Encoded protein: CASSLRQAKAYF.

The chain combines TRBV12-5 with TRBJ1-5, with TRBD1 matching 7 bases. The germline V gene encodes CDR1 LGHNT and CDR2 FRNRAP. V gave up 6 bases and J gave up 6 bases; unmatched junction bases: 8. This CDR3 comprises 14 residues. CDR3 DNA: TGTGCTAGTGGACTGACAGGGAGGAGTCAGCCCCAGCATTTT. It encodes CASGLTGRSQPQHF.

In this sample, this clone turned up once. The DNA for the CDR3 is TGCGCCAGCAGCTTGATCGCAGGGGGTCAAGAGACCCAGTACTTC. This sequence encodes CASSLIAGGQETQYF. The J gene is TRBJ2-5, the V gene TRBV5-1; TRBD1 aligns across 7 bases. V lost 1 base, J lost 2 bases, and 5 bases stayed unmatched. The CDR3 sequence is 15 residues long. The germline V gene encodes CDR1 SGHRS and CDR2 YFSETQ.

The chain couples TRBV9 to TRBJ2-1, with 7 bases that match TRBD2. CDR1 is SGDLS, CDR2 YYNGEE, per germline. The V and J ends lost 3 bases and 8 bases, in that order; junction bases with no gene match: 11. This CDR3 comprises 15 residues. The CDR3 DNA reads TGTGCCAGCAGCGGGGTCCCGGGACTAAGGGATGAGCAGTTCTTC. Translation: CASSGVPGLRDEQFF.

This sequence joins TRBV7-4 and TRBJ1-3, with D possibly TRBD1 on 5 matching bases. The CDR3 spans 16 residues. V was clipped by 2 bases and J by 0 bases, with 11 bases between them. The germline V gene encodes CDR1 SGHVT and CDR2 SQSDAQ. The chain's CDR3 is CASSLTGQSSGNTIYF. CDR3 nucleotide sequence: TGTGCCAGCAGCTTAACCGGACAAAGCTCTGGAAACACCATATATTTT.

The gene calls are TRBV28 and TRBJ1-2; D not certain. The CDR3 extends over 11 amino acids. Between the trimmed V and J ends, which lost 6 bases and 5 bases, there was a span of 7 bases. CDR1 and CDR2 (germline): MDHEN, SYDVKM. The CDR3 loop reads CASRESYGYTF. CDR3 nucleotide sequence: TGTGCCAGCAGGGAGAGTTATGGCTACACCTTC.

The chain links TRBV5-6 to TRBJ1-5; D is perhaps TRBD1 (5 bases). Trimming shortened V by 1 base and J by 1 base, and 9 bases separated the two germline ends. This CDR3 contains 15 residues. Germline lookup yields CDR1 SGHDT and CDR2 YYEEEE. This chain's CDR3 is CASSLFGGSNQPQHF. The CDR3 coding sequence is TGTGCCAGCAGCTTGTTTGGGGGGAGCAATCAGCCCCAGCATTTT.

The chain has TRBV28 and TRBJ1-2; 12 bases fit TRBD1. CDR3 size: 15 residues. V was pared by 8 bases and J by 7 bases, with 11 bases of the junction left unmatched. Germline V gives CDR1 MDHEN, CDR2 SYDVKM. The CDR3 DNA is TGTGCCAGCGAGCGGGACAGGGGGCTTGGCGTTGGCTACACCTTC. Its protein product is CASERDRGLGVGYTF.

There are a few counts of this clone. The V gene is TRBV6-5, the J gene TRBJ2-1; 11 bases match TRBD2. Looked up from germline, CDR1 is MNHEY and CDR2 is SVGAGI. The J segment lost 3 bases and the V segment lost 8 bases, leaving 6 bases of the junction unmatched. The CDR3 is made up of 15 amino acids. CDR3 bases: TGTGCCAGCCTCCACACTAGCGGGGGCTACAATGAGCAGTTCTTC. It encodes CASLHTSGGYNEQFF.

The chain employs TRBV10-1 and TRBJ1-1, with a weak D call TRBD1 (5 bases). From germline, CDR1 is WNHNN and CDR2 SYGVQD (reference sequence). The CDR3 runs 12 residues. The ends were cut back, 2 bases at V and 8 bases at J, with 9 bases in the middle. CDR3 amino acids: CASSEPAGEAFF. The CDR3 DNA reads TGCGCCAGCAGTGAGCCGGCAGGGGAAGCTTTCTTT.